A single sample gave rise to the 2 T cell receptor beta chains below, sequenced in a study of blood T cell repertoires in COVID-19. The assay was immunoSEQ multiplex PCR, and TCRdb's table has in-frame clones only and misses some. Seen here are about 310,000 clones, roughly 86% observed once, and the top ten hold around 9%. The specimen sequenced was PBMCs or T cells enriched from blood (not recorded which). These TCRs come from a woman younger than 45 who had recovered from COVID-19.

The chain recombines TRBV28 with TRBJ1-2; D might be TRBD1 (5 bases). The CDR3 sequence is 15 residues long. CDR1 MDHEN and CDR2 SYDVKM come from the germline V gene. V lost 3 bases, J lost 2 bases, and 13 bases lay in between. The CDR3 DNA sequence: TGTGCCAGCAGTTTGTACCCCACAGGCAACTATGGCTACACCTTC. It yields the protein CASSLYPTGNYGYTF.

This clone has only one observation. This chain connects TRBV29-1 to TRBJ2-5, with 8 positions matching TRBD1. CDR3 length equals 13 residues. Looked up from germline, CDR1 is SQVTM and CDR2 is ANQGSEA. V was clipped by 5 bases and J by 10 bases; unmatched bases: 12. As DNA, the CDR3 is TGCAGCGTTCAGGAGGACAGGGACAGCCTCCAGTACTTC. Translating gives CSVQEDRDSLQYF.